This TCR beta chain was observed in a study of cytotoxic CD8 clonotypes in ibrutinib-treated CLL. The study's findings and limits: Measured clonality at baseline was greater than in age-matched healthy donors and tracked with circulating CD8+ T-cell counts.

Trimming took 5 bases from V and 7 from J, leaving 15 bases between them. The CDR3 contains 14 residues. From germline, CDR1 is LNHDA and CDR2 SQIVND (reference sequence). Details on this clone: Its antigen is as yet unknown.

Target depth was 1 in 200,000 to 1 in 1 million T cells, about 10x per clonotype. This table comes from immunoSEQ multiplex PCR, and its TCRdb copy is limited to in-frame clones, with some not included. Of some 200,000 clones in the sample, about 75% are singletons; the top ten hold around 5.9%. This sample comprised PBMCs, obtained after 12 months of ibrutinib treatment. V usage is TRBV19 and J usage is TRBJ2-4, with a possible D match to TRBD2 (5 bases). This receptor was taken from a human donor with chronic lymphocytic leukemia. The CDR3 protein is CASSSARRDNIQYF. CDR3 in DNA: TGTGCCAGTAGTTCGGCGCGTCGGGATAACATTCAGTACTTC.